This TCR beta chain was obtained from a study of Ad26.COV2.S vaccination and SARS-CoV-2 variants. Findings and caveats of the study: Spike-specific CD8+ and CD4+ T cell responses reportedly showed substantial breadth after vaccination. Participants given vaccine showed non-spike TCR breadth similar to that of placebo recipients. Spike-specific TCR breadth was greater after Ad26.COV2.S than placebo. It is possible that the TCR breadth and depth analyses underestimated the total T cell responses.

Clones were read by immunoSEQ multiplex PCR, and TCRdb kept only the in-frame ones, dropping some. The data show about 180,000 clones, with around 90% seen just once and less than 6% held by the top ten. Trimming stripped 1 base from V and 6 bases from J, with 6 bases between. The CDR3 loop spans 13 amino acids. Remarks on this clone: The target antigen is unknown.

The receptor was isolated from a human donor who had recovered from COVID-19. V is TRBV12-3 or TRBV12-4 and J is TRBJ2-2; no definite D call. The source material was peripheral blood, sampled after recovery from COVID-19. CDR3 sequence (DNA): TGTGCCAGCAGTTTAGTAGAGCCCGGGGAGCTGTTTTTT. Translated, it gives CASSLVEPGELFF.